The 14 T cell receptor beta chains reported below all come from one sample, sequenced in a study of T cell changes during pregnancy in multiple sclerosis. Sequencing was performed with immunoSEQ multiplex PCR; in TCRdb, only in-frame clones are kept and a portion is missing. The sample comprises 50,000 or so clones, almost 95% of which are singletons, and approximately 2.2% rests with the top ten. The material sequenced was peripheral blood, taken in the third trimester of pregnancy. The receptors were sampled from a female donor with multiple sclerosis, enrolled in a pregnancy study.

V is TRBV27 and J is TRBJ2-5, with a weak D call TRBD1 (6 bases). In germline, CDR1 is MNHEY, CDR2 SMNVEV (reference sequence). V gave up 5 bases and J gave up 3 bases, with 19 bases separating them. The CDR3 contains 16 residues. CDR3: CASSGIRSPGEETQYF. DNA of the CDR3: TGTGCCAGCAGTGGAATAAGGTCCCCAGGGGAAGAGACCCAGTACTTC.

The chain recombines TRBV7-2 with TRBJ1-5; D is perhaps TRBD1 (6 bases). There are 15 residues in the CDR3. Germline V gene data show CDR1 as SGHTA and CDR2 as FQGNSA. The germline V and J ends were trimmed by 1 base and 7 bases, with 14 bases remaining between them. CDR3 amino acids: CASSLELGAGQPQHF. The CDR3 DNA is TGTGCCAGCAGCTTAGAATTGGGGGCAGGCCAGCCCCAGCATTTT. The full variable domain, in which reference TRBV7-2 and TRBJ1-5 provide the parts outside the CDR3, is GAGVSQSPSNKVTEKGKDVELRCDPISGHTALYWYRQSLGQGLEFLIYFQGNSAPDKSGLPSDRFSAERTGGSVSTLTIQRTQQEDSAVYLCASSLELGAGQPQHFGDGTRLSIL.

The V and J genes are TRBV15 and TRBJ2-1; 8 positions match TRBD2. The CDR3 is 18 residues long. V lost 0 bases to trimming and J lost 0 bases; unmatched junction nucleotides: 7. The V gene's germline CDR1 is LNHNV and CDR2 YYDKDF (reference sequence). This CDR3 reads CATSRDPGGRRSYNEQFF. The CDR3 DNA follows: TGTGCCACCAGCAGAGATCCCGGCGGGAGGCGCTCCTACAATGAGCAGTTCTTC.

This clone was recorded a few times. The gene calls are TRBV7-9 and TRBJ2-1; a weak D match, TRBD2 (5 bases). V gave up 5 bases and J gave up 4 bases, with 18 bases separating them. Germline V gene lookup returns CDR1 SEHNR and CDR2 FQNEAQ (reference sequence). The CDR3 is made up of 16 amino acids. The CDR3 nucleotides read TGTGCCAGCAGCACAATCCGAGGACTTAAGTACAATGAGCAGTTCTTC. It yields the protein CASSTIRGLKYNEQFF. The whole variable domain, filled in from reference TRBV7-9 and TRBJ2-1, reads DTGVSQNPRHKITKRGQNVTFRCDPISEHNRLYWYRQTLGQGPEFLTYFQNEAQLEKSRLLSDRFSAERPKGSFSTLEIQRTEQGDSAMYLCASSTIRGLKYNEQFFGPGTRLTVL.

This clone was counted only a few times. The CDR3 region has the DNA TGCGCCAGCAGCCCTGGACAGACCAAGCCTCCTAACTATGGCTACACCTTC. Translated, it gives CASSPGQTKPPNYGYTF. V and J are TRBV5-1 and TRBJ1-2; D is perhaps TRBD1 (6 bases). This CDR3 comprises 17 residues. With 4 bases removed from V and 0 bases from J, the gap between germline ends came to 19 bases. CDR1 and CDR2 (germline): SGHRS, YFSETQ.

This chain connects TRBV18 to TRBJ2-1, with 11 nucleotides matching TRBD2. The germline CDR1 and CDR2 sequences are KGHSH and LQKENI. Trimming cost V 3 bases and J 3 bases; bases outside gene matches: 1. This CDR3 region has 15 residues. CDR3 in amino acids: CASSPLAGGYNEQFF. The CDR3 nucleotides are TGTGCCAGCTCACCCCTAGCGGGAGGCTACAATGAGCAGTTCTTC.

The chain couples TRBV19 to TRBJ2-7; 8 positions agree with TRBD2. Trimming removed 5 bases from V and 5 bases from J; junction bases left unmatched: 11. The length of the CDR3 is 15 residues. The V gene's germline CDR1 is LNHDA and CDR2 SQIVND (reference sequence). The CDR3 loop reads CASSPGRGSTHEQYF. The DNA for the CDR3 is TGTGCCAGTAGTCCCGGGAGGGGGTCGACCCACGAGCAGTACTTC.

V and J are TRBV5-4 and TRBJ2-3; D is uncertain. In germline, CDR1 is SGHNT, CDR2 YYREEE (reference sequence). The CDR3 extends over 13 amino acids. Trimming left V 1 base short and J 6 bases short, with 9 bases between. CDR3 coding DNA: TGTGCCAGCAGCTTGATCCCGTTGGATACGCAGTATTTT. Residues: CASSLIPLDTQYF.

CDR3 nucleotides: TGTGCCAGCAGTTCCAAGCGGTACGAGCAGTACTTC. Translation gives CASSSKRYEQYF. The chain employs TRBV7-2 and TRBJ2-7; TRBD2 is a possible D gene (5 bases). V gave up 6 bases and J gave up 4 bases, with 10 bases separating them. The CDR3 sequence is 12 residues long. Germline V gene lookup returns CDR1 SGHTA and CDR2 FQGNSA.

The rearrangement links TRBV10-2 to TRBJ2-1, with D possibly matching TRBD2 (6 bases). Germline V lookup: CDR1 WSHSY, CDR2 SAAADI. The CDR3 sequence is 14 residues long. Between the trimmed V and J ends, which lost 4 bases and 7 bases, there was a span of 14 bases. The CDR3 DNA reads TGCGCCAGCAGTGCTACCGGGAGTCGTAATGAGCAGTTCTTC. This translates into CASSATGSRNEQFF.

The V and J genes are TRBV19 and TRBJ1-2; a weak D match, TRBD1 (5 bases). Germline CDR1 reads LNHDA; CDR2 reads SQIVND (reference sequence). The CDR3 is made up of 13 amino acids. V gave up 5 bases and J gave up 4 bases, with 11 bases separating them. Here the CDR3 reads CASSPQGSYGYTF. DNA of the CDR3: TGTGCCAGTAGTCCGCAGGGAAGCTATGGCTACACCTTC. Full variable domain (missing parts from reference TRBV19 and TRBJ1-2): DGGITQSPKYLFRKEGQNVTLSCEQNLNHDAMYWYRQDPGQGLRLIYYSQIVNDFQKGDIAEGYSVSREKKESFPLTVTSAQKNPTAFYLCASSPQGSYGYTFGSGTRLTVV.

V and J are TRBV6-4 and TRBJ2-2; D perhaps matches TRBD2 (7 bases). V lost 0 bases, J lost 3 bases, and 14 bases lay in between. The germline CDR1 and CDR2 sequences are MRHNA and SNTAGT. The CDR3 covers 17 residues. The DNA for the CDR3 is TGTGCCAGCAGTGACTCGGGAGGGGGAATGTACACCGGGGAGCTGTTTTTT. Its protein is CASSDSGGGMYTGELFF.

Only a few counts were recorded for this clone. CDR3 sequence: CASSQLAGESYEQYF. Here the CDR3 DNA reads TGCGCCAGCAGCCAACTAGCGGGTGAGTCCTACGAGCAGTACTTC. The chain employs TRBV4-3 and TRBJ2-7, with 8 bases aligning to TRBD2. CDR3 length: 15 residues. Trimming at V came to 2 bases and at J to 1 base, leaving 4 bases not matched to a gene. Germline V gene data show CDR1 as LGHNA and CDR2 as YSLEER.

This sequence joins TRBV10-3 and TRBJ2-5; TRBD2 aligns across 11 bases. Germline V lookup: CDR1 ENHRY, CDR2 SYGVKD. With V trimmed by 3 bases and J by 8 bases, 11 bases remained unmatched. The CDR3 loop spans 16 amino acids. DNA of the CDR3: TGTGCCATCAGTGAAAGACTAGCGGGGATGGAGGGAACCCAGTACTTC. It yields the protein CAISERLAGMEGTQYF.